The 5 T cell receptor beta chains reported below all come from one sample, sequenced in a study of T cell repertoires in ileal Crohn's disease. Repertoires were generated with immunoSEQ multiplex PCR, while TCRdb's copy carries only in-frame clones and drops some. The table shows 15,000 to 20,000 clones, with around nine tenths occurring only once. Sequenced input: ileal tissue. Receptors were obtained from an adult with Crohn's disease.

The chain recombines TRBV4-2 with TRBJ2-1, with TRBD1 matching 7 bases. The V gene's germline CDR1 is LGHNA and CDR2 YNFKEQ. The CDR3 is 16 amino acids. Trimming at V came to 3 bases and at J to 0 bases, leaving 5 bases not matched to a gene. The CDR3 loop is CASSQAGTDSYNEQFF. The CDR3 DNA sequence: TGTGCCAGCAGCCAGGCCGGGACAGACTCCTACAATGAGCAGTTCTTC.

This chain uses TRBV7-9 with TRBJ1-1; 7 bases are shared with TRBD1. There are 13 residues in the CDR3. Germline V gene data show CDR1 as SEHNR and CDR2 as FQNEAQ (reference sequence). Trimming removed 5 bases from V and 6 bases from J; junction bases left unmatched: 6. As DNA, the CDR3 is TGTGCCAGCAGCCCGACAGGGAGTGCTGAAGCTTTCTTT. Protein sequence: CASSPTGSAEAFF.

This chain connects TRBV11-1 to TRBJ2-3; a weak D match, TRBD2 (5 bases). Trimming pared 6 bases from V and 5 bases from J, leaving 12 bases between. The CDR3 sequence is 13 residues long. CDR1 is SGHAT and CDR2 is FQDESV in the germline V gene (reference sequence). The CDR3, as DNA: TGTGCCAGCAGTCCGGGCCGGGGAGATACGCAGTATTTT. Translation: CASSPGRGDTQYF.

The chain combines TRBV5-1 with TRBJ1-1; 8 nucleotides line up with TRBD1. The CDR3 consists of 17 residues. CDR1 is SGHRS and CDR2 is YFSETQ in the germline V gene. The ends lost 1 base at V and 0 bases at J; junction bases unmatched: 8. CDR3 bases: TGCGCCAGCAGCTTGACAGGGGGTGTCTCCCTGAACACTGAAGCTTTCTTT. It codes for CASSLTGGVSLNTEAFF.

The chain links TRBV12-5 to TRBJ2-1, with 12 bases lining up with TRBD2. Germline CDR1 and CDR2: LGHNT and FRNRAP. V shed 6 bases, J shed 9 bases, and the junction held 9 bases outside the gene matches. The CDR3 consists of 15 residues. The CDR3 coding sequence is TGTGCTAGTGGCGCTAGACTAGCGGGAGAGAGTGAGCAGTTCTTC. This translates into CASGARLAGESEQFF.